The clone carrying this TCR beta chain was observed a handful of times. The antigen is undetermined. Unique molecular identifiers were present on the cDNA, and a universal primer site came from template switching. MiXCR, applied by TCRdb to the 5' RACE reads, yields one record per CDR3 protein. The sample carries 1.5 million to 2 million distinct CDR3 sequences, about 31% recorded once. The data were obtained in a study of identical twins. Findings and caveats of the study: Zero-insertion findings could be partly confounded by invariant cells (MAIT and iNKT cells). Beta out-of-frame twin sharing showed a weaker excess. The models systematically underestimated how much out-of-frame TCR alpha was shared in monozygotic twins.

Trimming shortened V by 6 bases and J by 0 bases, and 6 bases separated the two germline ends. Germline values: CDR1 MNHEY, CDR2 SMNVEV (reference sequence). The CDR3 is made up of 14 amino acids. The V call is TRBV27, the J call TRBJ2-6; D not resolved. The receptor's source is a newborn girl in good health. Sequenced material: cord blood. The chain's CDR3 is CASSGFSGANVLTF. For the CDR3, the DNA is TGTGCCAGCAGCGGCTTCTCTGGGGCCAACGTCCTGACTTTC.